The 25 T cell receptor beta chains in this list originate from one sample, sequenced in a study of shared clonotypes between healthy human individuals. Here immunoSEQ multiplex PCR was the method, and the copy in TCRdb shows in-frame clones only, minus some. The sample holds roughly 480,000 clones; 65% to 80% are singletons and the top ten take about 12%. Sequenced material: PBMCs. The receptors stem from a woman aged 35 to 49 in good health. Some clones in this sample may be carry-over from other donors' samples.

The rearrangement uses TRBV11-2 and TRBJ2-3; D is uncertain. V was cut by 3 bases and J by 0 bases, with 10 bases left in between. Germline V gene lookup returns CDR1 SGHAT and CDR2 FQNNGV. The CDR3 runs 15 residues. The CDR3 here is CASSFTRSSTDTQYF. CDR3 in DNA: TGTGCCAGCAGCTTTACCAGGTCTAGCACAGATACGCAGTATTTT.

This chain links TRBV6-5 with TRBJ2-1; no reliable D call. Between the trimmed V and J ends, which lost 5 bases and 7 bases, there was a span of 15 bases. CDR3 length equals 14 residues. Germline CDR1 reads MNHEY; CDR2 reads SVGAGI. The CDR3 spells CASSPNSPRNEQFF. In DNA, the CDR3 is TGTGCCAGCAGTCCGAACTCCCCTAGGAATGAGCAGTTCTTC.

The chain uses TRBV6-1 and TRBJ1-5; no definite D call. This CDR3 spans 13 amino acids. Trimming took 7 bases from V and 4 from J, leaving 11 bases between them. CDR1 MNHNS and CDR2 SASEGT come from the germline V gene. The CDR3 coding sequence is TGTGCCAGCAAAGCAGGCCTGAATCAGCCCCAGCATTTT. It specifies CASKAGLNQPQHF.

This chain joins TRBV11-2 and TRBJ2-1; the match to TRBD2 covers 8 bases. Trimming cost V 4 bases and J 9 bases; bases outside gene matches: 8. CDR1 is SGHAT, CDR2 FQNNGV, per germline. The CDR3 sequence is 14 residues long. This CDR3 is CASSSGLAVGEQFF. CDR3 nucleotides: TGTGCCAGCAGCTCTGGACTAGCCGTCGGTGAGCAGTTCTTC. The full variable domain, its missing parts supplied by reference TRBV11-2 and TRBJ2-1, is EAGVAQSPRYKIIEKRQSVAFWCNPISGHATLYWYQQILGQGPKLLIQFQNNGVVDDSQLPKDRFSAERLKGVDSTLKIQPAKLEDSAVYLCASSSGLAVGEQFFGPGTRLTVL.

The V and J genes are TRBV28 and TRBJ2-2; 7 bases line up with TRBD2. CDR1 is MDHEN and CDR2 is SYDVKM in the germline V gene. Unmatched junction bases numbered 3, after V lost 10 bases and J lost 4 bases. The CDR3 has 12 amino acids. CDR3 DNA: TGTGCCATGGGACTAAGCACCGGGGAGCTGTTTTTT. Its translation is CAMGLSTGELFF.

The chain uses TRBV28 and TRBJ1-2, with D possibly matching TRBD1 (5 bases). The germline V and J ends were trimmed by 5 bases and 8 bases, with 15 bases remaining between them. CDR3 length: 13 amino acids. Germline V gives CDR1 MDHEN, CDR2 SYDVKM. CDR3 region: CASSLGTDNGYTF. DNA for the CDR3: TGTGCCAGCAGTCTCGGGACGGACAACGGCTACACCTTC.

The chain recombines TRBV7-6 with TRBJ2-1, with D unresolved. CDR1 is SGHVS, CDR2 FNYEAQ, per germline. The CDR3 is 13 residues long. V was cut by 5 bases and J by 9 bases, with 14 bases left in between. The CDR3: CASSPSPVFEQFF. In DNA, the CDR3 is TGTGCCAGCAGCCCCTCTCCGGTGTTTGAGCAGTTCTTC.

The chain is built from TRBV9 and TRBJ2-7; the D call may be TRBD1 or TRBD2 (5 bases each). The germline CDR1 and CDR2 sequences are SGDLS and YYNGEE. The CDR3 runs to 13 residues. V was pared by 0 bases and J by 7 bases, with 11 bases between. The CDR3 coding sequence is TGTGCCAGCAGCGTAGAGCAGGGCGGGGAGCAGTACTTC. As protein: CASSVEQGGEQYF.

In its sample, this clone was seen once. The rearrangement uses TRBV5-4 and TRBJ1-1, with a possible D match to TRBD1 (5 bases). V was pared by 3 bases and J by 6 bases, with 12 bases between. Germline V gene sequence: CDR1 SGHNT, CDR2 YYREEE (reference sequence). The length of the CDR3 is 13 residues. This CDR3 is CASSSRGRAEAFF. In nucleotides, the CDR3 is TGTGCCAGCAGCTCTAGGGGTAGGGCTGAAGCTTTCTTT.

The V gene is TRBV9, the J gene TRBJ2-1; 10 bases are shared with TRBD2. The CDR3 has 16 amino acids. Germline loops: CDR1 SGDLS, CDR2 YYNGEE. V gave up 4 bases and J gave up 6 bases; unmatched junction bases: 10. CDR3 DNA sequence: TGTGCCAGCAGCAATAGGGTGACTAGCGGGCCCAATGAGCAGTTCTTC. Translated: CASSNRVTSGPNEQFF.

V gene TRBV4-2 combines with J gene TRBJ2-2, with a tentative D call TRBD1 (5 bases). CDR3 size: 15 residues. Germline V CDR1 and CDR2: LGHNA, YNFKEQ. V was trimmed by 4 bases and J by 0 bases, leaving 9 bases between them. CDR3 sequence (DNA): TGTGCCAGCAGCCCGGACACCACGAACACCGGGGAGCTGTTTTTT. It is translated as CASSPDTTNTGELFF.

The chain carries TRBV11-2 and TRBJ2-1; 7 bases agree with TRBD2. The CDR3 covers 15 residues. Trimming at V came to 5 bases and at J to 10 bases, leaving 14 bases not matched to a gene. Germline lookup yields CDR1 SGHAT and CDR2 FQNNGV. The CDR3 loop reads CASSLSGARDEEQFF. The CDR3 bases are TGTGCCAGCAGCCTCAGCGGGGCCAGAGATGAGGAGCAGTTCTTC.

The V and J genes are TRBV19 and TRBJ2-1; TRBD2 agrees at 8 bases. The CDR3 is 14 residues long. Germline CDR1 LNHDA, CDR2 SQIVND (reference sequence). V was clipped by 5 bases and J by 6 bases; unmatched bases: 6. CDR3 protein: CASSPGREGNEQFF. CDR3 in DNA: TGTGCCAGTAGTCCCGGTCGGGAGGGCAATGAGCAGTTCTTC.

This clone occurred once. CDR3 loop: CAISAGVETGELFF. CDR3 DNA sequence: TGTGCCATCAGCGCAGGGGTCGAGACCGGGGAGCTGTTTTTT. The rearrangement joins TRBV10-3 to TRBJ2-2, with a tentative D call TRBD1 (6 bases). This CDR3 has 14 amino acids. V was cut by 6 bases and J by 5 bases, with 13 bases left in between. Germline CDR1 is ENHRY and CDR2 is SYGVKD.

This sequence joins TRBV28 and TRBJ2-2; D is ambiguous. The germline CDR1 and CDR2 sequences are MDHEN and SYDVKM. This CDR3 has 12 amino acids. V was clipped by 8 bases and J by 1 base, with 5 bases between them. The CDR3 nucleotides are TGTGCCAGCCAACGGAACACCGGGGAGCTGTTTTTT. This gives the protein CASQRNTGELFF.

The gene calls are TRBV27 and TRBJ2-5, with 8 bases that match TRBD1. V shed 6 bases, J shed 1 base, and the junction held 7 bases outside the gene matches. The CDR3 consists of 15 residues. CDR1 is MNHEY, CDR2 SMNVEV, per germline (reference sequence). In DNA, the CDR3 is TGTGCCAGCAGCACCGGGACAGGCCTCCAAGAGACCCAGTACTTC. It is translated as CASSTGTGLQETQYF.

Only one count was recorded for this clone. Other DNA sequences within the sample encode an identical CDR3. The chain uses TRBV29-1 and TRBJ1-2, with D hard to call. In germline, CDR1 is SQVTM, CDR2 ANQGSEA. V lost 0 bases and J 6 bases, leaving 11 bases between the germline ends. CDR3 length: 13 amino acids. The CDR3 DNA reads TGCAGCGTTGAAGATCACCCTTCGGATGGCTACACCTTC. Translated, it gives CSVEDHPSDGYTF.

This clone was seen many times. This chain uses TRBV5-1 with TRBJ2-2; the D is unclear. Germline V gene sequence: CDR1 SGHRS, CDR2 YFSETQ. Trimming shortened V by 2 bases and J by 2 bases, and 10 bases separated the two germline ends. The CDR3 consists of 15 residues. This CDR3 is CASSLLATNTGELFF. In DNA form, the CDR3 reads TGCGCCAGCAGCTTATTGGCCACAAACACCGGGGAGCTGTTTTTT.

This chain links TRBV2 with TRBJ2-1; 10 nucleotides agree with TRBD2. The CDR3 is 15 residues long. Germline values: CDR1 SNHLY, CDR2 FYNNEI. V trimming: 6 bases; J trimming: 0 bases; junction bases outside the gene matches: 2. This CDR3 reads CASRRTSGSYNEQFF. CDR3 nucleotide sequence: TGTGCCAGCAGGAGGACTAGCGGCTCCTACAATGAGCAGTTCTTC.

The chain employs TRBV28 and TRBJ1-2; maybe TRBD1 (5 bases). CDR1 and CDR2 from the germline V gene are MDHEN and SYDVKM. This CDR3 has 14 amino acids. V gave up 2 bases and J gave up 2 bases, with 9 bases separating them. CDR3 sequence: CASSLGAVNYGYTF. DNA for the CDR3: TGTGCCAGCAGTTTAGGGGCAGTGAACTATGGCTACACCTTC.

V and J are TRBV28 and TRBJ1-6; tentatively, D is TRBD1 (5 bases). Per germline, CDR1 MDHEN and CDR2 SYDVKM. This CDR3 is 15 amino acids long. Trimming cost V 8 bases and J 3 bases, with 14 bases left between them. This chain's CDR3 is CASLDSSSYNSPLHF. Here the CDR3 DNA reads TGTGCCAGCCTCGACAGCTCCAGCTATAATTCACCCCTCCACTTT.

The chain couples TRBV19 to TRBJ1-5; 7 bases agree with TRBD1. This CDR3 is 14 amino acids long. CDR1 and CDR2 (germline): LNHDA, SQIVND (reference sequence). With V trimmed by 4 bases and J by 6 bases, 6 bases remained unmatched. The CDR3 DNA reads as TGTGCCAGTAGTACCGACAGGGTGAGTCAGCCCCAGCATTTT. This translates into CASSTDRVSQPQHF.

This chain uses TRBV29-1 with TRBJ1-3, with TRBD1 matching over 10 bases. CDR1 SQVTM and CDR2 ANQGSEA come from the germline V gene. Trimming at V came to 0 bases and at J to 3 bases, leaving 2 bases not matched to a gene. This CDR3 has 15 amino acids. The CDR3 loop reads CSVEDDRGLGNTIYF. The CDR3 nucleotides read TGCAGCGTTGAAGACGACAGGGGGCTTGGAAACACCATATATTTT. The variable domain in full, completed from reference TRBV29-1 and TRBJ1-3, reads SAVISQKPSRDICQRGTSLTIQCQVDSQVTMMFWYRQQPGQSLTLIATANQGSEATYESGFVIDKFPISRPNLTFSTLTVSNMSPEDSSIYLCSVEDDRGLGNTIYFGEGSWLTVV.

The rearrangement links TRBV11-2 to TRBJ2-2; D remains ambiguous. This CDR3 is 13 amino acids long. V lost 0 bases and J 7 bases, leaving 6 bases between the germline ends. Germline assignment: CDR1 SGHAT and CDR2 FQNNGV. CDR3 in amino acids: CASSLDHIGELFF. CDR3 sequence (DNA): TGTGCCAGCAGCTTAGACCATATCGGGGAGCTGTTTTTT. Combining the CDR3 with reference TRBV11-2 and TRBJ2-2 gives the whole variable domain EAGVAQSPRYKIIEKRQSVAFWCNPISGHATLYWYQQILGQGPKLLIQFQNNGVVDDSQLPKDRFSAERLKGVDSTLKIQPAKLEDSAVYLCASSLDHIGELFFGEGSRLTVL.

The chain recombines TRBV2 with TRBJ2-2, with 15 bases fitting TRBD2. The CDR3 has 16 amino acids. Per the germline V gene, CDR1 is SNHLY and CDR2 is FYNNEI. V lost 6 bases to trimming and J lost 7 bases; unmatched junction nucleotides: 6. CDR3 in DNA: TGTGCCAGCAGCAGGACTAGCGGGAGGGCCGGCGGGGAGCTGTTTTTT. Protein: CASSRTSGRAGGELFF.